A single sample is the source of the 27 T cell receptor beta chains below, sequenced in a study of cytomegalovirus exposure and HLA in healthy donors. Primers for the PCR totalled 60 Vbeta and 13 Jbeta. Here immunoSEQ multiplex PCR was the method, and the copy in TCRdb shows in-frame clones only, minus some. This sample yields a few hundred thousand clones, of which nearly 95% are seen a single time; 1.7% belongs to the top ten. The source material was PBMCs. The receptors here all came from a girl aged 2 to 10 in good health and CMV-seronegative.

The chain links TRBV18 to TRBJ1-5, with D tentatively TRBD1 (6 bases). This CDR3 contains 14 residues. Deletions cut 1 base from V and 4 bases from J, with 8 bases between. Germline V CDR1 and CDR2: KGHSH, LQKENI. Here the CDR3 reads CASSPQGTNQPQHF. CDR3 nucleotides: TGTGCCAGCTCACCACAGGGGACAAATCAGCCCCAGCATTTT. Looking up the rest from reference TRBV18 and TRBJ1-5 gives the full variable domain: NAGVMQNPRHLVRRRGQEARLRCSPMKGHSHVYWYRQLPEEGLKFMVYLQKENIIDESGMPKERFSAEFPKEGPSILRIQQVVRGDSAAYFCASSPQGTNQPQHFGDGTRLSIL.

The CDR3 here is CASSTGVLNQPQHF. CDR3 DNA: TGTGCCAGTAGTACCGGGGTTCTGAATCAGCCCCAGCATTTT. The rearrangement joins TRBV19 to TRBJ1-5; no clear D gene. Germline V CDR1 and CDR2: LNHDA, SQIVND (reference sequence). V lost 4 bases and J 4 bases, leaving 11 bases between the germline ends. This CDR3 contains 14 residues.

CDR3 amino acids: CASSLAGGRDEQYF. The CDR3 nucleotides read TGCGCCAGCAGCTTGGCGGGGGGCCGCGACGAGCAGTACTTC. J is TRBJ2-7 and V is TRBV5-1; the D gene is possibly TRBD2 (7 bases). V lost 0 bases and J 5 bases, leaving 12 bases between the germline ends. The germline CDR1 and CDR2 sequences are SGHRS and YFSETQ. CDR3 length: 14 amino acids.

This rearrangement joins TRBV6-6 to TRBJ2-2, with D perhaps matching TRBD2 (7 bases). Between the trimmed V and J ends, which lost 6 bases and 5 bases, there was a span of 13 bases. Germline CDR1 MNHNY, CDR2 SVGAGI (reference sequence). The CDR3 totals 14 residues. The CDR3 nucleotides are TGTGCCAGCAGGGGGGGGCTGGGGACCGGGGAGCTGTTTTTT. Translated, it gives CASRGGLGTGELFF.

The genes are TRBV7-8 and TRBJ2-7; TRBD1 is a possible D gene (5 bases). The CDR3 has 17 amino acids. V lost 0 bases and J 0 bases, leaving 15 bases between the germline ends. Per the germline V gene, CDR1 is SGHVS and CDR2 is FQNEAQ. The CDR3 region has the DNA TGTGCCAGCAGCTTAGCGATTGTAGGGGTGAGCTCCTACGAGCAGTACTTC. Protein product: CASSLAIVGVSSYEQYF. Based on the CDR3 plus reference TRBV7-8 and TRBJ2-7, the full variable domain is GAGVSQSPRYKVAKRGQDVALRCDPISGHVSLFWYQQALGQGPEFLTYFQNEAQLDKSGLPSDRFFAERPEGSVSTLKIQRTQQEDSAVYLCASSLAIVGVSSYEQYFGPGTRLTVT.

The V and J genes are TRBV28 and TRBJ2-7, with D possibly being TRBD2 (5 bases). V lost 2 bases to trimming and J lost 0 bases, with 11 bases between them. The CDR3 sequence is 15 residues long. The germline V gene has CDR1 MDHEN and CDR2 SYDVKM. CDR3 bases: TGTGCCAGCAGTTTACCGGGAAGTAGCTCCTACGAGCAGTACTTC. Protein product: CASSLPGSSSYEQYF.

J is TRBJ1-4 and V is TRBV5-1; D is ambiguous. The CDR3 spans 16 residues. V lost 0 bases to trimming and J lost 3 bases, with 12 bases between them. Germline CDR1 reads SGHRS; CDR2 reads YFSETQ. The CDR3 bases are TGCGCCAGCAGCTTGGGGCAGATGTCGTCTAATGAAAAACTGTTTTTT. Its protein is CASSLGQMSSNEKLFF.

The genes are TRBV5-6 and TRBJ2-3; TRBD2 matches 11 bases. V lost 2 bases and J lost 1; bases outside the gene matches: 0. Germline assignment: CDR1 SGHDT and CDR2 YYEEEE. This CDR3 has 15 amino acids. For the CDR3, the DNA is TGTGCCAGCAGCTTACTAGCGGGGGGCACAGATACGCAGTATTTT. Protein: CASSLLAGGTDTQYF.

V usage is TRBV28 and J usage is TRBJ1-6; TRBD1 matches at 8 bases. This CDR3 spans 15 amino acids. Germline CDR1 reads MDHEN; CDR2 reads SYDVKM. V gave up 4 bases and J gave up 6 bases; unmatched junction bases: 5. The CDR3 loop reads CASSSRTGTNSPLHF. CDR3 DNA sequence: TGTGCCAGCAGTTCCCGGACAGGGACTAATTCACCCCTCCACTTT.

The chain couples TRBV4-2 to TRBJ2-3; possibly TRBD1 for D (6 bases). The V and J ends lost 1 base and 0 bases respectively, with 14 bases between them. The CDR3 has 17 amino acids. Germline V gives CDR1 LGHNA, CDR2 YNFKEQ. CDR3 nucleotides: TGTGCCAGCAGCCAAGGTTTAGGACAGACTAGCACAGATACGCAGTATTTT. This sequence encodes CASSQGLGQTSTDTQYF.

This clone was detected once. This sequence joins TRBV6-4 and TRBJ1-1; D gene unclear. The CDR3 loop spans 15 amino acids. The germline V gene encodes CDR1 MRHNA and CDR2 SNTAGT. The V end was cut by 7 bases, the J end by 6 bases, with 21 bases between. The CDR3 is CASTNDTGSQPEAFF. DNA for the CDR3: TGTGCCAGCACCAACGATACGGGGTCCCAACCTGAAGCTTTCTTT.

V is TRBV5-6 and J is TRBJ1-4; 7 bases fit TRBD1. Germline V gives CDR1 SGHDT, CDR2 YYEEEE. CDR3 length equals 14 residues. V dropped 0 bases and J dropped 10; count of bases not matched to a gene: 6. DNA for the CDR3: TGTGCCAGCAGCTTGGGACAGGGAGGTGGAAAACTGTTTTTT. The encoded protein is CASSLGQGGGKLFF.

The chain couples TRBV5-1 to TRBJ2-1; 8 bases are shared with TRBD1. Trimming cost V 0 bases and J 2 bases; bases outside gene matches: 13. The length of the CDR3 is 19 residues. Per the germline V gene, CDR1 is SGHRS and CDR2 is YFSETQ. CDR3 nucleotide sequence: TGCGCCAGCAGCTTGGCCGACAGGGGTTCGAGGGGAGCCTACAATGAGCAGTTCTTC. Its protein is CASSLADRGSRGAYNEQFF. The full variable domain, in which reference TRBV5-1 and TRBJ2-1 provide the parts outside the CDR3, is KAGVTQTPRYLIKTRGQQVTLSCSPISGHRSVSWYQQTPGQGLQFLFEYFSETQRNKGNFPGRFSGRQFSNSRSEMNVSTLELGDSALYLCASSLADRGSRGAYNEQFFGPGTRLTVL.

The CDR3 spells CASSIGWGSNSYEQYF. CDR3 nucleotide sequence: TGTGCCAGTAGTATAGGGTGGGGCAGCAACTCCTACGAGCAGTACTTC. This chain connects TRBV19 to TRBJ2-7, with a possible D match to TRBD1 (5 bases). The CDR3 has 16 amino acids. Germline CDR1 LNHDA, CDR2 SQIVND (reference sequence). V was clipped by 1 base and J by 0 bases, with 13 bases between them. Together with reference TRBV19 and TRBJ2-7, the CDR3 gives the full variable domain: DGGITQSPKYLFRKEGQNVTLSCEQNLNHDAMYWYRQDPGQGLRLIYYSQIVNDFQKGDIAEGYSVSREKKESFPLTVTSAQKNPTAFYLCASSIGWGSNSYEQYFGPGTRLTVT.

This chain joins TRBV6-4 and TRBJ1-2, with 8 bases aligning to TRBD1. Germline CDR1 is MRHNA and CDR2 is SNTAGT. The junction had 6 bases not matched to a gene; V was cut back by 5 bases and J by 4 bases. The CDR3 consists of 14 residues. CDR3 region: CASSTGTGLYGYTF. The CDR3 bases are TGTGCCAGCAGTACCGGGACAGGCCTCTATGGCTACACCTTC.

The chain is built from TRBV27 and TRBJ2-3; D call uncertain. Germline CDR1 reads MNHEY; CDR2 reads SMNVEV (reference sequence). CDR3 size: 15 residues. The V end lost 3 bases, the J end lost 0 bases, and 10 bases lay between the germline ends. CDR3 loop: CASSLVAVSTDTQYF. The CDR3 DNA is TGTGCCAGCAGTTTGGTAGCCGTTAGCACAGATACGCAGTATTTT.

The chain combines TRBV5-1 with TRBJ2-3; D is possibly TRBD2 (6 bases). With 2 bases removed from V and 1 base from J, the gap between germline ends came to 14 bases. Germline loops: CDR1 SGHRS, CDR2 YFSETQ. This CDR3 has 16 residues. CDR3 amino acids: CASSFPAGTRTDTQYF. CDR3 nucleotide sequence: TGCGCCAGCAGCTTCCCGGCGGGGACTCGCACAGATACGCAGTATTTT.

CDR3 amino acids: CASSQEARYGYTF. CDR3 in DNA: TGCGCCAGCAGCCAAGAGGCAAGATATGGCTACACCTTC. The V and J genes are TRBV4-1 and TRBJ1-2; no reliable D call. Deletions cut 0 bases from V and 5 bases from J, with 7 bases between. Germline-derived CDR1 and CDR2 are MGHRA and YSYEKL. The CDR3 has 13 residues.

This clone occurred a few times. V usage is TRBV5-4 and J usage is TRBJ2-2; D uncertain. V lost 0 bases, J lost 2 bases, and 5 bases lay in between. The CDR3 runs 14 residues. CDR1 SGHNT and CDR2 YYREEE come from the germline V gene (reference sequence). For the CDR3, the DNA is TGTGCCAGCAGCTTGGACAGTAACACCGGGGAGCTGTTTTTT. Protein product: CASSLDSNTGELFF.

V and J are TRBV2 and TRBJ1-5; tentative D call: TRBD1 (6 bases). The germline V gene encodes CDR1 SNHLY and CDR2 FYNNEI. V lost 4 bases and J 5 bases, leaving 18 bases between the germline ends. This CDR3 has 16 residues. CDR3: CASSVWGRGPDQPQHF. The DNA for the CDR3 is TGTGCCAGCAGTGTGTGGGGCAGGGGTCCGGATCAGCCCCAGCATTTT.

The rearrangement uses TRBV27 and TRBJ1-5, with a tentative D call TRBD1 (6 bases). CDR3 size: 15 residues. The V gene's germline CDR1 is MNHEY and CDR2 SMNVEV (reference sequence). Trimming took 7 bases from V and 2 from J, leaving 15 bases between them. Here the CDR3 reads CASIYHRVGNQPQHF. The CDR3, as DNA: TGTGCCAGCATCTACCACAGGGTGGGCAATCAGCCCCAGCATTTT.

The rearrangement joins TRBV2 to TRBJ2-1, with D possibly being TRBD2 (6 bases). This CDR3 spans 15 amino acids. The V gene's germline CDR1 is SNHLY and CDR2 FYNNEI. Trimming removed 3 bases from V and 2 bases from J, with 11 bases in between. CDR3 sequence reads: CASSDDGGTYNEQFF. The CDR3 DNA is TGTGCCAGCAGTGACGACGGGGGTACCTACAATGAGCAGTTCTTC.

The V gene is TRBV19, the J gene TRBJ2-7; D is perhaps TRBD1 (5 bases). CDR3 length: 21 amino acids. In germline, CDR1 is LNHDA, CDR2 SQIVND (reference sequence). V was trimmed by 3 bases and J by 2 bases, leaving 32 bases between them. This CDR3 reads CASSIRKVAVPPQGSTYEQYF. The CDR3 DNA reads TGTGCCAGTAGTATCCGAAAAGTCGCAGTTCCCCCCCAGGGTAGTACCTACGAGCAGTACTTC.

The chain joins TRBV5-1 to TRBJ2-7; D not certain. V lost 4 bases and J 0 bases, leaving 11 bases between the germline ends. CDR1 SGHRS and CDR2 YFSETQ come from the germline V gene. The CDR3 totals 14 residues. For the CDR3, the DNA is TGCGCCAGCAGCCTGACTCCGAGCTCCTACGAGCAGTACTTC. It yields the protein CASSLTPSSYEQYF.

The gene calls are TRBV27 and TRBJ1-1; D possibly corresponds to TRBD1 (6 bases). Germline CDR1 is MNHEY and CDR2 is SMNVEV (reference sequence). This CDR3 contains 17 residues. Trimming took off 2 bases at V and 1 base at J, with 17 bases between the two ends. CDR3 bases: TGTGCCAGCAGTTTACAGGGGCGCCAAGGAACGAACACTGAAGCTTTCTTT. Its protein is CASSLQGRQGTNTEAFF.

The chain links TRBV5-1 to TRBJ2-1; 12 bases agree with TRBD2. The V and J ends lost 5 bases and 8 bases, in that order; junction bases with no gene match: 5. Germline V CDR1 and CDR2: SGHRS, YFSETQ. CDR3 length equals 14 residues. Here the CDR3 DNA reads TGCGCCAGCAGTGGACTAGCGGGGTCAGATGAGCAGTTCTTC. Its protein product is CASSGLAGSDEQFF.

V and J are TRBV6-1 and TRBJ2-1; D is possibly TRBD1 (6 bases). The CDR3 sequence is 12 residues long. With 6 bases removed from V and 5 bases from J, the gap between germline ends came to 8 bases. Germline V CDR1 and CDR2: MNHNS, SASEGT. CDR3 DNA sequence: TGTGCCAGCAGGGGACAAAACAATGAGCAGTTCTTC. Amino acids: CASRGQNNEQFF.